A selection of T cell receptor beta chains follows, all from one sample in a study of Ad26.COV2.S vaccination and SARS-CoV-2 variants. Only in-frame clones appear in the TCRdb table, and some are missing; sequencing was by immunoSEQ multiplex PCR. Found here are around 380,000 clones, around nine tenths of them singletons; the top ten hold under 3.5%. The source was peripheral blood, collected in a trial of Ad26.COV2.S vaccine versus placebo. Receptors were obtained from a person between 18 and 59 years old who received the Ad26.COV2.S COVID-19 vaccine or a placebo. Both conserved end residues are part of each CDR3. Fields, in order: clone size, D gene, J gene, V gene, CDR3 protein, CDR3 DNA. A D gene is named only where the DNA matches it firmly. The size entry is marked missing in some rows and otherwise reads once, few, many or a size class.

. . TRBJ1-2 TRBV21-1 CASKDEDRTINGYTF TGTGCCAGCAAAGACGAAGACAGGACGATTAATGGCTACACCTTC
once . TRBJ2-3 TRBV6-5 CASQEGPLFTDTQYF TGTGCCAGTCAGGAAGGGCCCCTGTTCACAGATACGCAGTATTTT
. TRBD2 TRBJ2-1 TRBV18 CASSVGREPIEQFF TGTGCCAGCTCAGTCGGGCGGGAGCCGATAGAGCAGTTCTTC
. . TRBJ1-5 TRBV30 CAWSLQDGQPQHF TGTGCCTGGAGTTTGCAGGACGGTCAGCCCCAGCATTTT
. TRBD2 TRBJ2-5 TRBV11-2 CASSLGGLAGGSRETQYF TGTGCCAGCAGCTTAGGAGGCCTAGCGGGGGGTTCTCGAGAGACCCAGTACTTC
many . TRBJ2-1 TRBV7-9 CASGLGNEQFF TGTGCCAGCGGTTTGGGTAATGAGCAGTTCTTC
few TRBD2 TRBJ2-5 TRBV6-2/TRBV6-3 CASSAAGGIETQYF TGTGCCAGCAGTGCCGCCGGGGGGATTGAGACCCAGTACTTC
. . TRBJ1-6 TRBV2 CASSLRRDNSPLHF TGTGCCAGCAGCTTAAGACGGGATAATTCACCCCTCCACTTT
. TRBD2 TRBJ2-7 TRBV12-3/TRBV12-4 CASSLALARQYF TGTGCCAGCAGTTTAGCACTAGCGAGGCAGTACTTC
. . TRBJ2-7 TRBV18 CASSLNNQKFF TGTGCCAGCTCACTAAACAACCAGAAGTTCTTC
few . TRBJ2-7 TRBV5-6 CASSLDSGYEQYF TGTGCCAGCAGCTTGGACTCGGGGTACGAGCAGTACTTC
. TRBD1 TRBJ2-7 TRBV7-9 CASSLGQGGEQYF TGTGCCAGCAGCTTAGGACAGGGCGGCGAGCAGTACTTC
. . TRBJ2-7 TRBV25-1 CATRGLNPYEQYF TGTGCCACTAGGGGACTCAACCCCTACGAGCAGTACTTC
. . TRBJ2-1 TRBV15 CATSREPPNEQFF TGTGCCACCAGCAGAGAACCACCCAATGAGCAGTTCTTC
. TRBD2 TRBJ2-5 TRBV5-1 CASSLGTSGGTRETQYF TGCGCCAGCAGCTTGGGAACTAGCGGGGGGACAAGGGAGACCCAGTACTTC
once . TRBJ1-4 TRBV18 CASSPIQGGNEKLFF TGTGCCAGCTCACCAATCCAGGGCGGCAATGAAAAACTGTTTTTT
few . TRBJ2-7 TRBV6-6 CASSYSRGEQYF TGTGCCAGCAGTTACTCTAGAGGCGAGCAGTACTTC
. . TRBJ1-6 TRBV5-1 CASSSLSGENSPLHF TGCGCCAGCAGCTCGCTGTCAGGGGAGAATTCACCCCTCCACTTT
once . TRBJ1-1 TRBV19 CASSILVTGMNTEAFF TGTGCCAGTAGTATATTAGTCACCGGGATGAACACTGAAGCTTTCTTT